The 8 T cell receptor beta chains below were found in one sample sequenced in a study of CD8 T cells in ankylosing spondylitis. TCRdb used MiXCR to reprocess the 5' RACE reads, holding one entry per CDR3 protein. The sample contains roughly 120,000 distinct CDR3 sequences, about 13% of which appear only once. The specimen was blood, either unsorted or a sorted T cell fraction (not recorded which). The receptors come from a female donor with ankylosing spondylitis or in good health (not recorded which).

The V gene is TRBV12-3 or TRBV12-4, the J gene TRBJ2-5, with TRBD2 matching 9 bases. The CDR3 totals 15 residues. The J segment lost 7 bases and the V segment lost 6 bases, leaving 12 bases of the junction unmatched. CDR3 nucleotide sequence: TGTGCCAGCAGGCCAGCGGGAGGCACGGTCGGGACCCAGTACTTC. It yields the protein CASRPAGGTVGTQYF.

This clonotype has only a few counts. The V call is TRBV5-1, the J call TRBJ2-5; no reliable D call. This CDR3 is built from 11 residues. V was pared by 4 bases and J by 4 bases, with 5 bases between. Germline V gene lookup returns CDR1 SGHRS and CDR2 YFSETQ. CDR3 amino acids: CASSDRETQYF. CDR3 bases: TGCGCCAGCAGCGATCGAGAGACCCAGTACTTC.

This clonotype was detected ten times or more. CDR3 DNA: TGCAGTGCTAGACCCGACAGGGGAAGGTACACTGAAGCTTTCTTT. This encodes CSARPDRGRYTEAFF. This rearrangement joins TRBV20-1 to TRBJ1-1; 8 positions agree with TRBD1. CDR3 size: 15 residues. Germline V gene data show CDR1 as DFQATT and CDR2 as SNEGSKA (reference sequence). J gave up 3 bases and V 2 bases, and 8 bases lay outside the gene matches.

This clonotype was counted ten times or more. This rearrangement joins TRBV5-1 to TRBJ1-6; possible D gene TRBD1, 5 bases. The germline V and J ends were trimmed by 9 bases and 10 bases, with 17 bases remaining between them. This CDR3 is 13 amino acids long. Per the germline V gene, CDR1 is SGHRS and CDR2 is YFSETQ. CDR3 amino acids: CATRDVGASPLHF. The CDR3 DNA is TGCGCCACCAGGGATGTTGGAGCGTCACCCCTCCACTTT.

Concerning this clonotype: This may stem from a read error, because a much larger clone lies one nucleotide away. The rearrangement joins TRBV5-4 to TRBJ1-2; D is undetermined. The germline CDR1 and CDR2 sequences are SGHNT and YYREEE (reference sequence). The CDR3 covers 13 residues. CDR3 coding DNA: TGTGTCAGCAGGCCGACAAGGGAGGACGGCTACACCTTC. This translates into CVSRPTREDGYTF.

This clonotype occurred many times. The J gene is TRBJ2-5, the V gene TRBV29-1; D perhaps matches TRBD1 (6 bases). Trimming pared 7 bases from V and 4 bases from J, leaving 13 bases between. CDR1 is SQVTM, CDR2 ANQGSEA, per germline. This CDR3 contains 12 residues. CDR3 sequence: CSAYAGAETQYF. CDR3 coding DNA: TGCAGCGCCTATGCAGGGGCAGAGACCCAGTACTTC.

The rearrangement links TRBV28 to TRBJ1-1; the D gene is possibly TRBD1 (5 bases). The V end lost 11 bases, the J end lost 6 bases, and 19 bases lay between the germline ends. This CDR3 has 13 amino acids. Looked up from germline, CDR1 is MDHEN and CDR2 is SYDVKM. CDR3 region: CAGGSQGFAEAFF. The CDR3 nucleotides read TGTGCCGGTGGGTCCCAGGGTTTCGCTGAAGCTTTCTTT.

In this sample, this clonotype turned up many times. This chain joins TRBV5-1 and TRBJ2-1, with D possibly matching TRBD2 (5 bases). The CDR3 is 13 amino acids. V lost 2 bases to trimming and J lost 4 bases, with 7 bases between them. The V gene's germline CDR1 is SGHRS and CDR2 YFSETQ. This CDR3 is CASSLGGYNEQFF. CDR3 DNA sequence: TGCGCCAGCAGCTTAGGAGGATACAATGAGCAGTTCTTC.